The following is a T cell receptor (beta chain) sequence with its context. The antigen is undetermined. Assay used: immunoSEQ multiplex PCR; TCRdb lists only in-frame clones, some missing. The data hold roughly 1.4 million clones, with about 98.5% observed a single time. The CDR3 has 12 residues. CDR1 is SQVTM, CDR2 ANQGSEA, per germline. The ends lost 4 bases at V and 5 bases at J; junction bases unmatched: 3. This sample is drawn from a study of shared clonotypes between healthy human individuals. The donor population consisted of healthy HIV-negative adults with no recent acute infections or vaccinations. The CD4+ fraction was divided into a CD45RA+ naive subset and a CD45RA-negative memory subset. Findings and caveats of the study: Naive subsets, compared against memory subsets, generally had larger estimated richness values. It was the non-shared clonotypes that had lower generation probabilities than clonotypes shared by all four donors.

This sequence originates from a man between 25 and 39 years old in good health. Sequencing was performed on naive CD4+ T cells sorted from blood. Subset described: CD45RA+ positively selected. The chain joins TRBV29-1 to TRBJ1-2, with 8 bases aligning to TRBD1. This chain's CDR3 is CSVVRQGYGYTF. CDR3 sequence (DNA): TGCAGCGTTGTTCGACAGGGGTATGGCTACACCTTC.